The following is a T cell receptor (beta chain) sequence with its context. The data belong to a study of blood T cells in healthy people across ages. Study details: Template switching recovered approximately one barcoded beta molecule for every two T cells.

J gave up 1 base and V 5 bases, and 5 bases lay outside the gene matches. Per the germline V gene, CDR1 is SGHTA and CDR2 is FQGNSA. This CDR3 spans 15 amino acids. With a J-beta primer mix and a sample-barcoded 5' primer, a second PCR ran about 6 to 11 cycles. Each cDNA molecule carried a tag from a template-switch adaptor that contained 12 random nucleotides. Researchers report that each sample yielded at least 2.5 million CDR3-containing paired-end reads. In TCRdb, the 5' RACE reads were re-called with MiXCR into one record per CDR3 protein. The sample carries 540,000 or so distinct CDR3 sequences, about 25% recorded once.

This clonotype originated in a woman in her 70s in good health. Sequenced sample: blood. This rearrangement joins TRBV7-2 to TRBJ2-1, with 7 bases fitting TRBD1. DNA for the CDR3: TGTGCCAGCAGCCGAACAGGGGTATCCTACAATGAGCAGTTCTTC. It encodes CASSRTGVSYNEQFF.